This TCR beta chain was identified in a study of T cells expressing NK-cell markers. The CDR3 runs 14 residues. Per the germline V gene, CDR1 is MNHEY and CDR2 is SMNVEV (reference sequence). Study-wide points: A handful of donors showed these clonotypes also leading the CD3+CD56-NKG2C+ fraction.

In the case of this clonotype: Its cognate antigen is unknown.

With the 5' RACE reads reprocessed, TCRdb shows one record per CDR3 protein and no DNA. The sample has more than 120,000 distinct CDR3 sequences, and its top ten clones hold about 12%. This receptor was identified in a man between 18 and 35 years old in good health. The chain recombines TRBV27 with TRBJ1-2; TCRdb's D gene call, TRBD1, goes unchecked for lack of DNA. Sequencing used blood T cells: a sorted CD56 or NKG2C T cell subset, CD4+ or CD8+ T cells, or bulk PBMC T cells (not recorded which). CDR3 sequence: CASKQDREDYGYTF.